This T cell receptor beta chain came from a study of T cell responses to AZD1222 COVID-19 vaccine (dated by TCRdb to the early 2020s). For the study in its entirety: AZD1222 recipients given second doses at about 4 weeks or at about 12 weeks were pooled, since spike-specific TCR depth and breadth were not found to differ between the two schedules. A total of around 240 trial participants underwent TCR sequencing, of whom approximately 210 received two doses of AZD1222 and about 25 received two doses of the MenACWY control vaccine. Trial participants were enrolled into age subgroups of 18-55, 56-69 and 70-plus years, which contained 148, 28 and 57 TCR-sequenced participants, respectively.

The sample's time point label, decoded: baseline before first vaccination. The vaccinee samples were drawn from two UK trials, COV001 and COV002, one of which was a single-blind randomized controlled phase 2/3 trial testing AZD1222 (ChAdOx1 nCoV-19) in healthy adults. For TCRbeta chain sequencing, PBMC samples from trial participants were taken at day 0 and at day 28 after the second dose. CDR1 LNHDA and CDR2 SQIVND are derived from the germline V gene (reference sequence). V is clipped by 4 bases and J by 4 bases, and the sequence between their germline boundaries is 8 bases long. The CDR3 has 13 amino acids, counting the end cysteine and phenylalanine. The kept DNA is CDR3 alone, 39 bases in frame from the first base. A remark on this clone: It has no known antigen specificity. Nothing much larger sits one base from this clone, and base qualities are not available.

Results and caveats for the whole study, not just this receptor: The whole spike protein was spanned by vaccine-associated CD4 TCRs, and dominant responses were seen in regions 160-218 and 743-854. Because no day 14 peak-response samples were available, the repertoires could be characterized only after the peak T cell response. Reportedly, almost half of the unique spike-specific TCRs recognized epitopes lying outside the regions that are mutated in the B.1.351 and B.1.1.7 variants. Conclusions about previously exposed vaccinees were limited because only six AZD1222 recipients were SARS-CoV-2 seropositive at baseline. Participants were mostly white British, with more females than males. The authors suggested clonal diversity may have been underestimated. The 56-69-year group was small, and its depth increase did not reach significance, likely because of low power. After two AZD1222 doses, both the breadth and the depth of spike-specific TCRs were significantly higher than at day 0 and than in MenACWY recipients.

The CDR3 regions of human TCRbeta chains were analyzed by immunosequencing. On the study's bioinformatics: Repertoire TCRs were checked for matches against a reference library of SARS-CoV-2-specific TCRs that had been generated using the MIRA antigen-specificity platform. Breadth was defined as the fraction of unique TCRs that were SARS-CoV-2-associated, and depth was defined as the fraction of total T cells that were SARS-CoV-2-associated. Using the MIRA data, every spike-specific TCR was mapped to the spike region that the TCR reacted to and assigned to either a CD4 or a CD8 class. Log10-transformed breadth and depth values were compared by one-way ANOVA with Sidak's multiple comparisons tests. This immuneACCESS table, as held by TCRdb, lists in-frame sequences with V and J called but not all clones. Of the missing ones, under half trace to an unresolved V gene in checked studies; the others have no known cause. That table is the source of V, J and clone size, and D and trimming were worked out from the DNA. The sample profile shows roughly 34,000 clones; around 90% of them were found once. The top ten hold 5.5% to 7% of the sample.

The chain couples TRBV19 to TRBJ1-5, with the D gene uncertain. This receptor was taken from an adult in good health. The sample here was peripheral blood, taken on day 0 of AZD1222 vaccination. Here is the DNA: TGTGCCAGTAGTACGGCGGGGAATCAGCCCCAGCATTTT. Translated, it gives CASSTAGNQPQHF.